The TCR beta chain under discussion was sequenced for a study of T cells after yellow fever vaccination. Looking at the study overall: Fractions of low cell number were prepared using SMART-Seq v4 Ultra Low Input.

General study findings and limits: The CD4 and CD8 compartments had a small share of their clonotypes in common.

The CDR3 extends over 13 amino acids. V was cut by 11 bases and J by 5 bases, with 15 bases left in between. On this clonotype itself: Its target is not known.

TCRdb passed the 5' RACE reads through MiXCR, listing each CDR3 protein once. Among 200,000 to 300,000 distinct CDR3 sequences listed, around 6.7% were seen once. Sequenced here: CD4+ T cells sorted from PBMCs, sampled on the day of the yellow fever booster vaccination. The chain carries TRBV12-3 or TRBV12-4 and TRBJ2-2, with D perhaps TRBD2 (6 bases). The receptor comes from a man aged 25-40 years who received the YFV17D yellow fever vaccine. CDR3 nucleotide sequence: TGTGCCGTCCGGGAGCTCGGGACCGGGGAGCTGTTTTTT. It translates to CAVRELGTGELFF.